The 19 T cell receptor beta chains presented below share a single source sample, sequenced in a study of PD-L1 blockade in urothelial cancer (dated by TCRdb to between 2016 and 2019). Libraries came from the immunoSEQ multiplex PCR assay. TCRdb retrieved this table from immuneACCESS and kept in-frame rearrangements only. Not all clones are present; in checked studies, unresolved V genes account for under half, and no reason is known for the remainder. The sample table holds around 110,000 clones, of which approximately 90% were seen once. The ten top clones hold approximately 1.7% of the sample. The sample's time point label, decoded: peripheral blood 6 weeks after treatment start. The source material was PBMCs, sampled around atezolizumab (anti-PD-L1) treatment. These TCRs come from a man aged 55-75 years with urothelial cancer.

The V and J genes are TRBV6-5 and TRBJ2-1, with D maybe TRBD2 (5 bases). Germline V lookup: CDR1 MNHEY, CDR2 SVGAGI. Trimming pared 8 bases from V and 11 bases from J, leaving 13 bases between. CDR3 length equals 11 residues. CDR3 nucleotide sequence: TGTGCCAGCCGATCCCTAGCACAGCAGTTCTTC. Translated: CASRSLAQQFF.

This chain joins TRBV5-1 and TRBJ2-7; 9 nucleotides match TRBD1. Unmatched junction bases numbered 13, after V lost 3 bases and J lost 6 bases. This CDR3 comprises 16 residues. CDR1 and CDR2 from the germline V gene are SGHRS and YFSETQ. CDR3 in DNA: TGCGCCAGCAGCTCCTCGGGTCCGGGACAGGGACGCGAGCAGTACTTC. Amino acids: CASSSSGPGQGREQYF.

The chain has TRBV5-1 and TRBJ2-1; 8 nucleotides line up with TRBD1. The CDR3 contains 15 residues. V lost 4 bases to trimming and J lost 7 bases; unmatched junction nucleotides: 10. CDR1 SGHRS and CDR2 YFSETQ come from the germline V gene. CDR3 region: CASSRGQGAQNEQFF. The CDR3 DNA reads as TGCGCCAGCAGCAGGGGGCAGGGGGCGCAGAATGAGCAGTTCTTC.

The CDR3 sequence: CASSPLPGLAGNTGELFF. The CDR3 DNA reads TGTGCCAGCTCACCACTCCCCGGACTAGCGGGGAACACCGGGGAGCTGTTTTTT. This chain connects TRBV18 to TRBJ2-2, with 11 bases fitting TRBD2. Germline-derived CDR1 and CDR2 are KGHSH and LQKENI. V dropped 1 base and J dropped 1; count of bases not matched to a gene: 5. The CDR3 has 18 residues.

The V gene is TRBV28, the J gene TRBJ2-7, with a tentative D call TRBD1 (6 bases). V lost 7 bases, J lost 4 bases, and 17 bases lay in between. There are 14 residues in the CDR3. Germline V lookup: CDR1 MDHEN, CDR2 SYDVKM. CDR3 DNA sequence: TGTGCCAGCAAAGGGACAATTTCCATGTACGAGCAGTACTTC. Translating it yields CASKGTISMYEQYF. The variable domain in full, completed from reference TRBV28 and TRBJ2-7, reads DVKVTQSSRYLVKRTGEKVFLECVQDMDHENMFWYRQDPGLGLRLIYFSYDVKMKEKGDIPEGYSVSREKKERFSLILESASTNQTSMYLCASKGTISMYEQYFGPGTRLTVT.

The genes are TRBV6-1 and TRBJ1-2, with D tentatively TRBD1 (6 bases). The CDR3 extends over 17 amino acids. The germline gives CDR1 MNHNS, CDR2 SASEGT. Trimming stripped 0 bases from V and 3 bases from J, with 17 bases between. The DNA for the CDR3 is TGTGCCAGCAGTGAAGCAGGTTCATCCAGGGGTGACTATGGCTACACCTTC. Protein: CASSEAGSSRGDYGYTF.

The chain couples TRBV4-3 to TRBJ2-3; D ambiguous. The CDR3 runs to 17 residues. With 0 bases removed from V and 1 base from J, the gap between germline ends came to 14 bases. Germline-derived CDR1 and CDR2 are LGHNA and YSLEER. The CDR3 reads CASSQDEDLYGTDTQYF. CDR3 DNA sequence: TGCGCCAGCAGCCAAGATGAGGATCTATACGGCACAGATACGCAGTATTTT.

V usage is TRBV5-1 and J usage is TRBJ1-5, with D unclear. CDR3 length: 15 residues. The V gene's germline CDR1 is SGHRS and CDR2 YFSETQ. The V end was cut by 0 bases, the J end by 0 bases, with 7 bases between. The CDR3 loop is CASSLGDNSNQPQHF. The CDR3 bases are TGCGCCAGCAGCTTGGGAGATAATAGCAATCAGCCCCAGCATTTT.

The J gene is TRBJ2-7, the V gene TRBV7-2, with TRBD2 identical over 11 bases. V lost 3 bases and J lost 5; bases outside the gene matches: 12. CDR3 size: 17 residues. From germline, CDR1 is SGHTA and CDR2 FQGNSA. The CDR3 loop is CASSFGGLAGARDEQYF. CDR3 DNA sequence: TGTGCCAGCAGCTTCGGTGGACTAGCGGGCGCCAGGGACGAGCAGTACTTC.

This clone occurred once. The rearrangement links TRBV19 to TRBJ1-3, with D maybe TRBD1 (5 bases). The length of the CDR3 is 14 residues. Germline V lookup: CDR1 LNHDA, CDR2 SQIVND (reference sequence). The germline V and J ends were trimmed by 7 bases and 7 bases, with 17 bases remaining between them. Here the CDR3 reads CASNMGGTYNTIYF. The CDR3 nucleotides read TGTGCCAGTAATATGGGGGGAACTTATAACACCATATATTTT. The entire variable domain, with the rest obtained from reference TRBV19 and TRBJ1-3, is as follows: DGGITQSPKYLFRKEGQNVTLSCEQNLNHDAMYWYRQDPGQGLRLIYYSQIVNDFQKGDIAEGYSVSREKKESFPLTVTSAQKNPTAFYLCASNMGGTYNTIYFGEGSWLTVV.

The chain has TRBV6-6 and TRBJ1-2; a weak D match, TRBD1 (6 bases). Trimming took 10 bases from V and 3 from J, leaving 21 bases between them. Germline CDR1 reads MNHNY; CDR2 reads SVGAGI (reference sequence). CDR3 length equals 15 residues. CDR3 residues: CATYWGPPKDYGYTF. In DNA form, the CDR3 reads TGTGCCACCTATTGGGGGCCGCCGAAGGACTATGGCTACACCTTC.

V is TRBV9 and J is TRBJ2-3; TRBD2 aligns across 7 bases. V was pared by 4 bases and J by 2 bases, with 7 bases of the junction left unmatched. CDR3 length: 15 amino acids. The germline CDR1 and CDR2 sequences are SGDLS and YYNGEE. This CDR3 reads CASSSRGGNTDTQYF. The CDR3 DNA is TGTGCCAGCAGCTCGAGGGGAGGGAACACAGATACGCAGTATTTT.

The chain has TRBV5-1 and TRBJ1-1, with a possible D match to TRBD1 (5 bases). This CDR3 has 15 amino acids. Trimming took off 4 bases at V and 4 bases at J, with 17 bases between the two ends. Germline V CDR1 and CDR2: SGHRS, YFSETQ. The CDR3 here is CASSQGTGGVTEAFF. CDR3 coding DNA: TGCGCCAGCAGCCAGGGCACAGGAGGGGTCACTGAAGCTTTCTTT.

This sequence joins TRBV9 and TRBJ1-1; maybe TRBD1 (5 bases). Germline CDR1 and CDR2: SGDLS and YYNGEE. Trimming stripped 2 bases from V and 1 base from J, with 12 bases between. The CDR3 spans 15 residues. CDR3 bases: TGTGCCAGCAGCGTCAGACAGTTTGGGAACACTGAAGCTTTCTTT. It specifies CASSVRQFGNTEAFF.

This clone was seen a few times. The chain carries TRBV28 and TRBJ1-5, with 8 bases aligning to TRBD1. The CDR3 is 14 residues long. Germline values: CDR1 MDHEN, CDR2 SYDVKM. Trimming took 7 bases from V and 2 from J; bases not matched to a gene: 4. The CDR3 reads CASKLTGGNQPQHF. CDR3 coding DNA: TGTGCCAGCAAACTGACAGGGGGCAATCAGCCCCAGCATTTT.

V is TRBV6-5 and J is TRBJ1-1; 7 positions match TRBD1. V lost 5 bases and J lost 2; bases outside the gene matches: 8. Germline CDR1 reads MNHEY; CDR2 reads SVGAGI. CDR3 size: 15 residues. Here the CDR3 DNA reads TGTGCCAGCAGTGTGACAGGGAGCCTCAACACTGAAGCTTTCTTT. The encoded protein is CASSVTGSLNTEAFF.

The chain joins TRBV7-9 to TRBJ2-2; TRBD1 might be the D (6 bases). CDR3 size: 16 residues. Trimming removed 3 bases at V and 0 bases at J, with 11 bases between. Germline CDR1 and CDR2: SEHNR and FQNEAQ (reference sequence). The CDR3 region has the DNA TGTGCCAGCAGCTTTCAAGGGGGTGCGAACACCGGGGAGCTGTTTTTT. Residues: CASSFQGGANTGELFF.

Only one count was recorded for this clone. The chain recombines TRBV5-1 with TRBJ2-5, with 9 bases matching TRBD1. CDR1 and CDR2 from the germline V gene are SGHRS and YFSETQ. V lost 0 bases to trimming and J lost 1 base; unmatched junction nucleotides: 1. CDR3 size: 15 residues. CDR3 DNA: TGCGCCAGCAGCTTGGCGACAGGGGGCCAAGAGACCCAGTACTTC. Translation gives CASSLATGGQETQYF.

The CDR3 protein is CASSIRGSGNEQFF. The CDR3, as DNA: TGTGCCAGTAGTATACGAGGGAGCGGGAATGAGCAGTTCTTC. V and J are TRBV19 and TRBJ2-1, with D possibly matching TRBD2 (6 bases). The length of the CDR3 is 14 residues. CDR1 is LNHDA and CDR2 is SQIVND in the germline V gene (reference sequence). V dropped 2 bases and J dropped 7 bases, with 12 bases sitting between them.